The 27 T cell receptor beta chains presented below share a single source sample, sequenced in a study of shared clonotypes between healthy human individuals. Produced via immunoSEQ multiplex PCR; TCRdb's table is partial and in-frame only. The sample contains 1,100,000 or so clones, around three quarters of which appear only once. Sequencing was done on a sample of memory CD4+ T cells from PBMCs. Subset given: CD45RA-negative fraction. The receptors come from a man aged 18 to 30 in good health. Some clones in this sample may be carry-over from other donors' samples.

This clone appeared a few times. The chain recombines TRBV5-4 with TRBJ1-1; 7 nucleotides align to TRBD1. This CDR3 spans 15 amino acids. Germline V gene lookup returns CDR1 SGHNT and CDR2 YYREEE (reference sequence). The V gene end was trimmed by 3 bases and the J gene end by 7 bases; junction bases not matched to a gene: 12. The CDR3 DNA reads TGTGCCAGCAGCTCGGCAGGGGGTGACCGTAATGAAGCTTTCTTT. Protein product: CASSSAGGDRNEAFF.

The J gene is TRBJ1-1, the V gene TRBV11-2, with 7 positions matching TRBD1. The CDR3 is made up of 14 amino acids. The junction had 6 bases not matched to a gene; V was cut back by 4 bases and J by 4 bases. Looked up from germline, CDR1 is SGHAT and CDR2 is FQNNGV. Written as DNA, the CDR3 is TGTGCCAGCAGCTACCTGACAGGGAGCACTGAAGCTTTCTTT. This encodes CASSYLTGSTEAFF. The whole variable domain, filled in from reference TRBV11-2 and TRBJ1-1, reads EAGVAQSPRYKIIEKRQSVAFWCNPISGHATLYWYQQILGQGPKLLIQFQNNGVVDDSQLPKDRFSAERLKGVDSTLKIQPAKLEDSAVYLCASSYLTGSTEAFFGQGTRLTVV.

V gene TRBV6-5 combines with J gene TRBJ1-1; 8 nucleotides agree with TRBD1. The CDR3 runs 12 residues. Germline CDR1 reads MNHEY; CDR2 reads SVGAGI. V lost 5 bases and J lost 8; bases outside the gene matches: 4. The CDR3 loop is CASSTDRVEAFF. Here the CDR3 DNA reads TGTGCCAGCAGTACGGACAGGGTAGAAGCTTTCTTT.

This clone was counted only a few times. The chain employs TRBV5-1 and TRBJ1-1; D possibly corresponds to TRBD1 (5 bases). CDR3 length: 15 residues. Trimming removed 4 bases at V and 4 bases at J, with 17 bases between. Germline CDR1 is SGHRS and CDR2 is YFSETQ. CDR3 protein: CASSIGAIGGTEAFF. The CDR3 nucleotides read TGCGCCAGCAGCATAGGGGCCATCGGGGGCACTGAAGCTTTCTTT.

The rearrangement uses TRBV18 and TRBJ1-2, with D unclear. Looked up from germline, CDR1 is KGHSH and CDR2 is LQKENI. This CDR3 is built from 13 residues. V gave up 3 bases and J gave up 0 bases, with 5 bases separating them. The CDR3 loop is CASSPAPNYGYTF. In DNA form, the CDR3 reads TGTGCCAGCTCACCCGCCCCTAACTATGGCTACACCTTC.

The chain carries TRBV28 and TRBJ1-5; D possibly corresponds to TRBD1 (5 bases). CDR3 size: 14 residues. CDR1 is MDHEN, CDR2 SYDVKM, per germline. The ends were cut back, 6 bases at V and 10 bases at J, with 19 bases in the middle. The CDR3 DNA reads TGTGCCAGCAGCAAACGGGGGGGATTCCAACCCCAGCATTTT. Residues: CASSKRGGFQPQHF.

The count of this clone is one. The V gene is TRBV28, the J gene TRBJ1-1; no definite D call. The CDR3 extends over 13 amino acids. Trimming removed 11 bases at V and 3 bases at J, with 16 bases between. Per germline, CDR1 MDHEN and CDR2 SYDVKM. The CDR3 protein is CAPRGNRDTEAFF. CDR3 sequence (DNA): TGTGCCCCCCGGGGAAATCGGGACACTGAAGCTTTCTTT. The complete variable domain, with remaining parts taken from reference TRBV28 and TRBJ1-1, reads DVKVTQSSRYLVKRTGEKVFLECVQDMDHENMFWYRQDPGLGLRLIYFSYDVKMKEKGDIPEGYSVSREKKERFSLILESASTNQTSMYLCAPRGNRDTEAFFGQGTRLTVV.

The chain employs TRBV6-6 and TRBJ2-5; 7 positions match TRBD1. With 4 bases clipped from V and 4 bases from J, the junction kept 9 bases outside the gene matches. CDR3 length: 15 amino acids. Per the germline V gene, CDR1 is MNHNY and CDR2 is SVGAGI (reference sequence). CDR3 loop: CASSFSDRLGETQYF. Written as DNA, the CDR3 is TGTGCCAGCAGTTTTTCGGACAGGTTGGGAGAGACCCAGTACTTC.

This chain connects TRBV2 to TRBJ1-5; TRBD1 matches at 7 bases. Unmatched junction bases numbered 5, after V lost 6 bases and J lost 6 bases. This CDR3 has 13 residues. Germline values: CDR1 SNHLY, CDR2 FYNNEI. The CDR3 reads CASRRGQGQPQHF. As DNA, the CDR3 is TGTGCCAGCAGGAGGGGGCAGGGTCAGCCCCAGCATTTT.

This clone was recorded at least ten times. The DNA of the CDR3 is TGTGCCAGCACCCTCCGCCTAGCGGGTGGGAATGAGCAGTTCTTC. As protein: CASTLRLAGGNEQFF. The V call is TRBV13, the J call TRBJ2-1; 8 bases fit TRBD2. CDR1 PRHDT and CDR2 FYEKMQ come from the germline V gene (reference sequence). J gave up 7 bases and V 7 bases, and 12 bases lay outside the gene matches. The CDR3 consists of 15 residues.

The chain carries TRBV7-2 and TRBJ2-1; no clear D gene. Trimming removed 0 bases from V and 5 bases from J, with 8 bases in between. Germline V gene sequence: CDR1 SGHTA, CDR2 FQGNSA. The CDR3 runs to 14 residues. The CDR3 nucleotides read TGTGCCAGCAGCTTAGCTACGTGGGACAATGAGCAGTTCTTC. Residues: CASSLATWDNEQFF.

The chain combines TRBV10-3 with TRBJ2-4; possibly TRBD2 for D (5 bases). V was clipped by 2 bases and J by 0 bases, with 11 bases between them. There are 16 residues in the CDR3. Germline CDR1 and CDR2: ENHRY and SYGVKD. The CDR3 DNA reads TGTGCCATCAGTGAGAACGAGCGGCTAGCCAAAAACATTCAGTACTTC. This gives the protein CAISENERLAKNIQYF.

V and J are TRBV28 and TRBJ1-6; TRBD1 aligns across 10 bases. The germline V gene encodes CDR1 MDHEN and CDR2 SYDVKM. This CDR3 is built from 16 residues. The V segment lost 4 bases and the J segment 7 bases; nucleotides outside the gene matches: 7. The CDR3 sequence: CASSSPGQGLNSPLHF. CDR3 bases: TGTGCCAGCAGTTCCCCGGGACAGGGGTTGAATTCACCCCTCCACTTT.

In DNA, the CDR3 is TGTGCCAGCAGCCCGGGGCACGGGGAGCTGTTTTTT. Translation gives CASSPGHGELFF. The V gene is TRBV5-4, the J gene TRBJ2-2; D possibly matches TRBD1 or TRBD2 (5 bases each). With 4 bases removed from V and 7 bases from J, the gap between germline ends came to 8 bases. CDR3 length equals 12 residues. Germline V gene lookup returns CDR1 SGHNT and CDR2 YYREEE (reference sequence). Looking up the rest from reference TRBV5-4 and TRBJ2-2 gives the full variable domain: ETGVTQSPTHLIKTRGQQVTLRCSSQSGHNTVSWYQQALGQGPQFIFQYYREEENGRGNFPPRFSGLQFPNYSSELNVNALELDDSALYLCASSPGHGELFFGEGSRLTVL.

The chain has TRBV18 and TRBJ1-2, with D hard to call. CDR1 and CDR2 (germline): KGHSH, LQKENI. This CDR3 comprises 16 residues. The V gene lost 2 bases and the J gene lost 4 bases, with 17 bases spanning the gap. DNA of the CDR3: TGTGCCAGCTCACCATCCGCCGGAAGTTCGCTCTATGGCTACACCTTC. Translation gives CASSPSAGSSLYGYTF. Together with reference TRBV18 and TRBJ1-2, the CDR3 gives the full variable domain: NAGVMQNPRHLVRRRGQEARLRCSPMKGHSHVYWYRQLPEEGLKFMVYLQKENIIDESGMPKERFSAEFPKEGPSILRIQQVVRGDSAAYFCASSPSAGSSLYGYTFGSGTRLTVV.

This clone was picked up one time. The rearrangement uses TRBV7-9 and TRBJ1-2, with D uncertain. The germline V gene encodes CDR1 SEHNR and CDR2 FQNEAQ (reference sequence). V lost 6 bases to trimming and J lost 8 bases, with 13 bases between them. The CDR3 runs to 12 residues. The CDR3 region is CASRPSWGGYTF. The CDR3 coding sequence is TGTGCCAGCAGACCTAGTTGGGGAGGCTACACCTTC.

The rearrangement joins TRBV5-1 to TRBJ1-1; 10 bases align to TRBD1. The CDR3 length is 15 residues. J lost 4 bases, V lost 0 bases, and 3 bases had no gene match. Germline V CDR1 and CDR2: SGHRS, YFSETQ. The CDR3 loop is CASSLGQGASTEAFF. DNA for the CDR3: TGCGCCAGCAGCTTGGGACAGGGGGCAAGCACTGAAGCTTTCTTT.

V and J are TRBV19 and TRBJ2-3, with D perhaps matching TRBD2 (5 bases). Germline CDR1 reads LNHDA; CDR2 reads SQIVND (reference sequence). Trimming pared 4 bases from V and 1 base from J, leaving 15 bases between. The CDR3 sequence is 16 residues long. The CDR3 DNA reads TGTGCCAGTAGTAAACTTGGACTGCCCCGCACAGATACGCAGTATTTT. Translation gives CASSKLGLPRTDTQYF.

This clone was seen just once. The chain recombines TRBV28 with TRBJ1-5; TRBD1 aligns across 8 bases. The germline V gene encodes CDR1 MDHEN and CDR2 SYDVKM. V trimming: 3 bases; J trimming: 4 bases; junction bases outside the gene matches: 8. The CDR3 totals 16 residues. CDR3 nucleotide sequence: TGTGCCAGCAGTTTCCCATACAACAGGGGGAATCAGCCCCAGCATTTT. It translates to CASSFPYNRGNQPQHF.

The chain uses TRBV20-1 and TRBJ1-1; 8 bases fit TRBD1. In germline, CDR1 is DFQATT, CDR2 SNEGSKA (reference sequence). This CDR3 spans 11 amino acids. After removal of 3 bases from V and 8 bases from J, the junction contained 2 bases not matched to a gene. CDR3 bases: TGCAGTGCTAGCGACAGGGGAGAAGCTTTCTTT. The encoded protein is CSASDRGEAFF.

CDR3 in DNA: TGTGCCAGCAGTTTATATCCGACGGCCCAGGGGGGCTATGGCTACACCTTC. Its translation: CASSLYPTAQGGYGYTF. This chain joins TRBV28 and TRBJ1-2; TRBD1 matches at 7 bases. Germline V CDR1 and CDR2: MDHEN, SYDVKM. The CDR3 has 17 residues. The V and J ends lost 1 base and 4 bases, in that order; junction bases with no gene match: 12.

The V call is TRBV4-2, the J call TRBJ2-5, with 10 bases identical to TRBD2. Germline CDR1 LGHNA, CDR2 YNFKEQ. The CDR3 is 15 residues long. V shed 1 base and J 4 bases; nucleotides not matched to a gene: 3. The CDR3, as DNA: TGTGCCAGCAGCCAAGCCCTAGCGGGAGTAGAGACCCAGTACTTC. Protein product: CASSQALAGVETQYF.

The chain uses TRBV28 and TRBJ2-7; maybe TRBD2 (6 bases). The V end was cut by 5 bases, the J end by 2 bases, with 16 bases between. CDR3 length: 15 amino acids. The germline gives CDR1 MDHEN, CDR2 SYDVKM. CDR3 DNA sequence: TGTGCCAGCAGTCCCCGCGGAGGGGTAACCTACGAGCAGTACTTC. Protein product: CASSPRGGVTYEQYF.

The chain combines TRBV28 with TRBJ2-5, with 11 bases identical to TRBD1. CDR3 length: 14 residues. With V trimmed by 6 bases and J by 5 bases, 5 bases remained unmatched. CDR1 is MDHEN, CDR2 SYDVKM, per germline. CDR3 DNA sequence: TGTGCCAGCAGCCCCGGACAGGGGGCTGAGACCCAGTACTTC. It specifies CASSPGQGAETQYF.

The chain joins TRBV6-5 to TRBJ2-7, with D unclear. Germline CDR1 is MNHEY and CDR2 is SVGAGI. The CDR3 has 16 amino acids. The germline V and J ends were trimmed by 0 bases and 2 bases, with 14 bases remaining between them. This CDR3 reads CASSYSVSRWTYEQYF. The CDR3 bases are TGTGCCAGCAGTTACTCGGTCAGCAGGTGGACCTACGAGCAGTACTTC.

The chain uses TRBV13 and TRBJ2-5; TRBD1 agrees at 9 bases. Germline CDR1 and CDR2: PRHDT and FYEKMQ (reference sequence). The V gene end was trimmed by 4 bases and the J gene end by 2 bases; junction bases not matched to a gene: 5. The CDR3 sequence is 15 residues long. The CDR3 sequence: CASSYRTGAQETQYF. CDR3 DNA: TGTGCCAGCAGCTACAGGACAGGGGCTCAAGAGACCCAGTACTTC.

The chain joins TRBV2 to TRBJ2-3; possibly TRBD2 for D (6 bases). The CDR3 contains 14 residues. The V and J ends lost 4 bases and 2 bases respectively, with 10 bases between them. Germline CDR1 and CDR2: SNHLY and FYNNEI. CDR3 loop: CASSVRDFTDTQYF. In nucleotides, the CDR3 is TGTGCCAGCAGTGTTAGGGACTTCACAGATACGCAGTATTTT.